A selection of T cell receptor beta chains follows, all from one sample in a study of T cells in narcolepsy. Profiled with immunoSEQ multiplex PCR; TCRdb holds only in-frame clones, not every one. Among tens of thousands of clones, approximately 60% were seen once, and the ten largest hold approximately 12%. The sequenced sample consisted of memory (CD45RA-) CD4+ T cells from blood. The receptors here all came from a human donor in good health. The CDR3 runs from the conserved cysteine through the conserved F or W. D genes are given only for firm matches. Clone size, where shown, is once, few, many, or a class for clones that have expanded.

>TRBJ2-5|-|TRBD2|TRBV7-2
CASSFSGGHQETQYF
TGTGCCAGCAGCTTTAGCGGGGGACACCAAGAGACCCAGTACTTC
>TRBJ2-5|-|TRBD1|TRBV6-1
CASSTDRATSRQYF
TGTGCCAGCAGTACCGACAGGGCCACAAGTCGTCAGTACTTC
>TRBJ2-3|-|TRBD1|TRBV11-2
CASSLGNRGSTDTQYF
TGTGCCAGCAGCTTAGGCAACAGGGGGAGCACAGATACGCAGTATTTT
>TRBJ2-7|-|-|TRBV4-3
CASSQAGTQSYEQYF
TGCGCCAGCAGCCAGGCCGGGACGCAGAGCTACGAGCAGTACTTC
>TRBJ1-1|-|-|TRBV19
CASSPRRERGEAFF
TGTGCCAGTAGTCCCCGGCGGGAGAGAGGTGAAGCTTTCTTT
>TRBJ1-6|-|-|TRBV28
CASNSGRNSPLHF
TGTGCCAGCAATTCCGGCCGTAATTCACCCCTCCACTTT
>TRBJ2-3|-|TRBD2|TRBV28
CASSPRLAGVLTQYF
TGTGCCAGCAGTCCGCGGCTAGCGGGAGTTTTGACGCAGTATTTT
>TRBJ2-5|-|TRBD2|TRBV18
CASSKGLAGGVMEETQYF
TGTGCCAGCTCAAAAGGACTAGCGGGAGGGGTCATGGAGGAGACCCAGTACTTC
>TRBJ2-1|-|-|TRBV7-2
CASSLRSSYNEQFF
TGTGCCAGCAGCTTAAGGAGCTCCTACAATGAGCAGTTCTTC
>TRBJ2-1|-|-|TRBV28
CASSSPSRNNEQFF
TGTGCCAGCAGTTCCCCTAGCAGGAACAATGAGCAGTTCTTC
>TRBJ1-1|few|TRBD1|TRBV27
CASSSRDSRGGAFF
TGTGCCAGCAGCAGCCGGGACAGCCGAGGGGGAGCTTTCTTT
>TRBJ1-2|-|TRBD1|TRBV9
CASRRQAGGGGYTF
TGTGCCAGCCGACGGCAGGCAGGGGGAGGTGGCTACACCTTC
>TRBJ2-4|-|-|TRBV28
CASSSPTLAKNIQYF
TGTGCCAGCAGTTCACCCACTCTAGCCAAAAACATTCAGTACTTC
>TRBJ1-2|-|-|TRBV7-2
CASSLDQGIGGYTF
TGTGCCAGCAGCTTAGACCAGGGAATTGGTGGCTACACCTTC
>TRBJ2-1|-|TRBD2|TRBV2
CASMLGLAGYEQFF
TGTGCCAGCATGCTAGGACTAGCGGGATATGAGCAGTTCTTC
>TRBJ2-1|-|-|TRBV9
CASSVAVRITDNEQFF
TGTGCCAGCAGCGTAGCTGTGCGTATTACCGACAATGAGCAGTTCTTC
>TRBJ2-1|-|-|TRBV4-3
CASSRGGLGHNEQFF
TGCGCCAGCAGCCGAGGTGGGCTGGGGCACAATGAGCAGTTCTTC
>TRBJ2-7|once|-|TRBV12-1
CASSYAGWGTYEQYF
TGTGCCAGCAGCTACGCGGGTTGGGGAACCTACGAGCAGTACTTC
>TRBJ1-1|-|-|TRBV19
CASSDTLNTEAFF
TGTGCCAGCTCCGACACATTGAACACTGAAGCTTTCTTT
>TRBJ2-5|-|TRBD1|TRBV6-6
CASSSHGTGGGTQYF
TGTGCCAGCAGTTCTCATGGGACAGGGGGCGGGACCCAGTACTTC
>TRBJ1-1|few|-|TRBV19
CASRRVGGTEAFF
TGTGCCAGTCGTAGGGTAGGAGGCACTGAAGCTTTCTTT
>TRBJ2-5|-|-|TRBV7-2
CASSFRGTQYF
TGTGCCAGCAGCTTTCGGGGGACCCAGTACTTC
>TRBJ1-1|-|-|TRBV11-2
CASSLEGVGTEAFF
TGTGCCAGCAGCTTAGAGGGTGTAGGAACTGAAGCTTTCTTT
>TRBJ1-1|-|-|TRBV4-1
CASSQSNGFMNTEAFF
TGCGCCAGCAGCCAAAGCAACGGGTTCATGAACACTGAAGCTTTCTTT
>TRBJ1-1|-|-|TRBV7-3
CASSLESSGGTMNTEAFF
TGTGCCAGCAGCTTAGAATCTTCGGGGGGCACCATGAACACTGAAGCTTTCTTT
>TRBJ2-5|-|-|TRBV7-8
CATKTGLETQYF
TGTGCCACTAAAACCGGGTTAGAGACCCAGTACTTC
>TRBJ2-5|-|TRBD1|TRBV11-2
CASSLVQGYRETQYF
TGTGCCAGCAGCTTAGTACAGGGGTATAGGGAGACCCAGTACTTC
>TRBJ2-5|few|-|TRBV2
CASSEGGRPGQETQYF
TGTGCCAGCAGTGAAGGGGGTCGGCCGGGCCAAGAGACCCAGTACTTC
>TRBJ2-7|-|-|TRBV28
CASSSPRTASPYEQYF
TGTGCCAGCAGCTCCCCCCGGACGGCCTCCCCCTACGAGCAGTACTTC
>TRBJ2-3|-|-|TRBV21-1
CASSDPQRTSGPMGDTQYF
TGTGCCAGCAGCGACCCCCAACGGACTAGCGGGCCGATGGGAGATACGCAGTATTTT
>TRBJ2-7|-|TRBD2|TRBV10-3
CAITRGVGTEQYF
TGTGCCATCACTCGGGGGGTAGGGACGGAGCAGTACTTC
>TRBJ1-5|once|-|TRBV7-2
CASSPQGQGGQPQHF
TGTGCCAGCAGCCCCCAGGGGCAGGGCGGACAGCCCCAGCATTTT
>TRBJ1-5|-|-|TRBV11-2
CASSVNGAGSNQPQHF
TGTGCCAGCAGCGTCAATGGGGCAGGGAGCAATCAGCCCCAGCATTTT
>TRBJ2-5|-|-|TRBV5-1
CASSMGTQGETQYF
TGCGCCAGCAGCATGGGGACCCAGGGAGAGACCCAGTACTTC
>TRBJ1-3|-|-|TRBV5-5
CASSLANRAGNTIYF
TGTGCCAGCAGCTTGGCCAACAGGGCTGGAAACACCATATATTTT
>TRBJ2-2|-|TRBD2|TRBV7-3
CASSPREAGELFF
TGTGCCAGCAGCCCCCGGGAGGCCGGGGAGCTGTTTTTT
>TRBJ1-5|-|-|TRBV27
CASPTQGTKRNPNQPQHF
TGTGCCAGCCCCACTCAGGGGACCAAGCGAAACCCCAATCAGCCCCAGCATTTT
>TRBJ2-2|-|-|TRBV10-2
CASSPSARNTGELFF
TGCGCCAGCAGTCCTAGCGCCAGGAACACCGGGGAGCTGTTTTTT
>TRBJ1-1|-|-|TRBV5-1
CASSLATGVNTEAFF
TGCGCCAGCAGCTTGGCCACGGGGGTTAACACTGAAGCTTTCTTT
>TRBJ2-2|once|-|TRBV19
CASSTPTGTGELFF
TGTGCCAGTAGTACCCCTACGGGCACCGGGGAGCTGTTTTTT
>TRBJ2-3|-|-|TRBV5-1
CASSYGPSTDTQYF
TGCGCCAGCAGTTATGGACCTAGCACAGATACGCAGTATTTT
>TRBJ1-3|-|-|TRBV7-9
CASRSTGNSGNTIYF
TGTGCCAGCAGGTCAACAGGAAACTCTGGAAACACCATATATTTT
>TRBJ1-1|-|-|TRBV6-1
CATLGETEAFF
TGTGCCACCTTAGGGGAGACTGAAGCTTTCTTT
>TRBJ2-2|-|-|TRBV28
CASSSGGPGELFF
TGTGCCAGCAGTTCGGGGGGCCCTGGGGAGCTGTTTTTT
>TRBJ2-5|-|TRBD1|TRBV6-5
CASRLSDRGVETQYF
TGTGCCAGCAGATTATCCGACAGGGGAGTAGAGACCCAGTACTTC
>TRBJ2-6|-|TRBD1|TRBV15
CAAGTEILSGANVLTF
TGTGCCGCCGGGACAGAGATTCTCTCTGGGGCCAACGTCCTGACTTTC
>TRBJ2-5|few|-|TRBV5-1
CASSIDRETQYF
TGCGCCAGCAGCATAGATCGAGAGACCCAGTACTTC
>TRBJ1-5|-|TRBD1|TRBV25-1
CASSESGQPNQPQHF
TGTGCCAGCAGTGAATCGGGACAGCCTAATCAGCCCCAGCATTTT